The T cell receptor (beta chain) described here comes from a study of post-analysis software for immune sequencing data. In the case of this clonotype: No antigen is known for it.

Study-level results: Patients had higher frequencies than controls of a few TRBV segments, including TRBV5-6, TRBV5-1 and TRBV20-1. Controls significantly exceeded multiple sclerosis patients in normalized Chao1 diversity. Analysis by F measure revealed that same-batch samples clustered strongly together.

Unique molecular identifiers were present in the TCR beta cDNA libraries. From approximately 1 to 10 million T cells, 400,000 to 600,000 cDNA molecules were obtained. TCRdb analysed the PCR reads with MiXCR anew, one entry per CDR3 protein. The sample has 450,000 to 650,000 distinct CDR3 sequences; about 40% are singletons. V lost 10 bases and J lost 3, with 16 bases in between. Germline CDR1 is LGHDT and CDR2 is YNNKEL (reference sequence). The CDR3 is 14 amino acids. Material: blood. This chain joins TRBV3-1 and TRBJ2-1; D is undetermined. The source of this sequence is a girl between 10 and 17 years old with multiple sclerosis. The CDR3, as DNA: TGTGCCACTTCCCCAGAGGCAGACTACAATGAGCAGTTCTTC. Amino acids: CATSPEADYNEQFF.